This T cell receptor beta chain was sequenced during a study of blood T cell repertoires in COVID-19. Background on the study: The study drew acute and convalescent COVID-19 samples from the United States, Italy and Spain. From T cells, B-cell-depleted T cells, or PBMCs came the material, which was cDNA or gDNA.

In the study's own analysis: How many nucleated cells were present was estimated from reference gene primer amplification. Some clones are missing from TCRdb's copy, which holds only in-frame ones; the method was immunoSEQ multiplex PCR. The V and J calls and clone size come from that table; D and trimming were worked out from the DNA. The repertoire has 150,000 to 200,000 clones, roughly four fifths of them found once; the top ten carry approximately 11%. This CDR3 spans 16 amino acids. J lost 3 bases, V lost 3 bases, and 4 bases had no gene match. Looked up from germline, CDR1 is LGHNA and CDR2 is YSLEER.

The sequenced material came from peripheral blood. The genes are TRBV4-3 and TRBJ2-1, with 11 bases aligning to TRBD2. The TCR sequence derives from a human donor in a cohort sampled during active COVID-19. The CDR3 DNA is TGCGCCAGCAGCCAGGATAGCGGGGGGGTCTACAATGAGCAGTTCTTC. It is translated as CASSQDSGGVYNEQFF.